One and the same sample provided the 22 T cell receptor beta chains below, sequenced in a study. TCRdb re-called the RT-PCR reads through MiXCR, storing one row per CDR3 protein. This sample yields 550,000 to 750,000 distinct CDR3 sequences, of which approximately 15% are seen a single time; around 3.3% belongs to the top ten. Sequenced material: memory CD4+ T cells from blood. Every receptor here comes from a female donor in good health, serving as a healthy control.

The CDR3: CASSRTSGGGDIQYF. The DNA for the CDR3 is TGTGCCAGCAGCCGAACTAGCGGGGGCGGGGACATTCAGTACTTC. V usage is TRBV3-1 and J usage is TRBJ2-4; 11 nucleotides align to TRBD2. This CDR3 has 15 amino acids. V was clipped by 4 bases and J by 8 bases; unmatched bases: 7. The V gene's germline CDR1 is LGHDT and CDR2 YNNKEL (reference sequence).

This clonotype was seen a handful of times. The chain joins TRBV20-1 to TRBJ2-4, with D possibly TRBD1 on 6 matching bases. This CDR3 has 17 residues. Germline V lookup: CDR1 DFQATT, CDR2 SNEGSKA (reference sequence). Trimming took off 0 bases at V and 1 base at J, with 16 bases between the two ends. The CDR3 region has the DNA TGCAGTGCTAGAGACGCAGGGGCCCCGCTGGCCAAAAACATTCAGTACTTC. Amino acids: CSARDAGAPLAKNIQYF.

The chain links TRBV5-6 to TRBJ1-3, with D maybe TRBD1 (5 bases). Germline assignment: CDR1 SGHDT and CDR2 YYEEEE. Trimming pared 7 bases from V and 0 bases from J, leaving 17 bases between. CDR3 size: 16 residues. The CDR3 nucleotides are TGTGCCAGCCACGCGGGACTTATTCTCTCTGGAAACACCATATATTTT. Its translation: CASHAGLILSGNTIYF.

There are a few counts of this clonotype. The chain combines TRBV20-1 with TRBJ2-1, with 13 bases that match TRBD2. This CDR3 has 14 residues. V lost 5 bases, J lost 9 bases, and 7 bases stayed unmatched. Germline V CDR1 and CDR2: DFQATT, SNEGSKA (reference sequence). CDR3 sequence (DNA): TGCAGTGCTCCGGGACTAGCGGGGCCGAGTGAGCAGTTCTTC. Translating it yields CSAPGLAGPSEQFF.

This clonotype has more than one count but fewer than ten. The rearrangement links TRBV24-1 to TRBJ1-5, with D perhaps matching TRBD1 (6 bases). Germline V lookup: CDR1 KGHDR, CDR2 SFDVKD. The V gene lost 4 bases and the J gene lost 1 base, with 13 bases spanning the gap. The CDR3 covers 16 residues. CDR3: CATSDFNRESNQPQHF. The CDR3 DNA reads TGTGCCACCAGTGACTTTAACAGGGAAAGCAATCAGCCCCAGCATTTT.

Notes on this clonotype: The germline gene is not matched at one end of the junction; a read error may be the cause. The chain couples TRBV7-3 to TRBJ2-2, with D tentatively TRBD2 (5 bases). The germline V gene encodes CDR1 SGHTA and CDR2 FQGTGA. The CDR3 is made up of 14 amino acids. CDR3 protein: CASSFTGNTGELLF. CDR3 sequence (DNA): TGTGCCAGCAGCTTCACGGGAAACACCGGGGAGCTGCTTTTT.

CDR3 nucleotide sequence: TGCGCCAGCAGTGATATTGGGGCAGCGGGTGAAAAACTGTTTTTT. Residues: CASSDIGAAGEKLFF. The chain carries TRBV10-2 and TRBJ1-4; weak D call: TRBD1 (5 bases). Trimming left V 3 bases short and J 7 bases short, with 15 bases between. Germline V gives CDR1 WSHSY, CDR2 SAAADI. This CDR3 has 15 residues.

This clonotype was seen only a few times. The gene calls are TRBV6-5 and TRBJ2-7; TRBD2 might be the D (6 bases). Germline V gene data show CDR1 as MNHEY and CDR2 as SVGAGI. Deletions cut 6 bases from V and 4 bases from J, with 19 bases between. The CDR3 is 15 amino acids. CDR3 sequence reads: CASSPRGFNSYEQYF. Here the CDR3 DNA reads TGTGCCAGCAGCCCTCGGGGGTTTAACTCGTACGAGCAGTACTTC.

This sequence joins TRBV15 and TRBJ2-7, with no clear D. The germline V gene has CDR1 LNHNV and CDR2 YYDKDF (reference sequence). Trimming pared 0 bases from V and 4 bases from J, leaving 7 bases between. This CDR3 has 13 amino acids. CDR3 DNA sequence: TGTGCCACCAGCAGAGAGTGGGGTTACGAGCAGTACTTC. Amino acids: CATSREWGYEQYF.

The CDR3 region has the DNA TGTGCCAGCAGCTTCCCCTCCGGCATCGGAGATACGCAGTATTTT. Its translation is CASSFPSGIGDTQYF. The chain couples TRBV5-5 to TRBJ2-3; D uncertain. Germline CDR1 SGHKS, CDR2 YYEKEE (reference sequence). This CDR3 comprises 15 residues. Trimming left V 2 bases short and J 5 bases short, with 15 bases between.

V usage is TRBV4-1 and J usage is TRBJ1-1; a weak D match, TRBD1 (6 bases). The length of the CDR3 is 15 residues. The germline V and J ends were trimmed by 1 base and 5 bases, with 14 bases remaining between them. The V gene's germline CDR1 is MGHRA and CDR2 YSYEKL. The CDR3 sequence: CASSQGGGRFTEAFF. DNA of the CDR3: TGCGCCAGCAGCCAAGGGGGGGGGCGGTTTACTGAAGCTTTCTTT.

CDR3 amino acids: CASSLKGPETQYF. DNA for the CDR3: TGTGCCAGCAGTTTAAAAGGCCCAGAGACCCAGTACTTC. This sequence joins TRBV12-3 or TRBV12-4 and TRBJ2-5; D gene ambiguous. Between the trimmed V and J ends, which lost 2 bases and 4 bases, there was a span of 8 bases. The CDR3 length is 13 residues.

V is TRBV20-1 and J is TRBJ1-5, with a tentative D call TRBD1 (6 bases). Trimming removed 1 base from V and 0 bases from J, with 10 bases in between. This CDR3 is built from 15 residues. CDR1 is DFQATT, CDR2 SNEGSKA, per germline (reference sequence). CDR3 residues: CSARAQGYSNQPQHF. The CDR3 DNA reads as TGCAGTGCTAGAGCCCAGGGGTATAGCAATCAGCCCCAGCATTTT.

This clonotype showed up just a few times. V is TRBV5-6 and J is TRBJ1-2; D remains ambiguous. Trimming took off 1 base at V and 3 bases at J, with 7 bases between the two ends. The germline V gene has CDR1 SGHDT and CDR2 YYEEEE. The CDR3 totals 13 residues. CDR3 sequence reads: CASSLWDDYGYTF. In DNA, the CDR3 is TGTGCCAGCAGCTTGTGGGATGACTATGGCTACACCTTC.

This clonotype has a count of ten or more. This chain uses TRBV12-3 or TRBV12-4 with TRBJ2-2; D is tentatively TRBD1 or TRBD2 (6 bases each). The V end lost 11 bases, the J end lost 1 base, and 14 bases lay between the germline ends. The CDR3 runs to 14 residues. The CDR3 DNA is TGTGCCGGCCTGCGGGACAAGAACACCGGGGAGCTGTTTTTT. This translates into CAGLRDKNTGELFF.

V gene TRBV2 combines with J gene TRBJ1-2; D may be TRBD1 (5 bases). This CDR3 is built from 14 residues. Germline V lookup: CDR1 SNHLY, CDR2 FYNNEI. Deletions cut 2 bases from V and 3 bases from J, with 10 bases between. The CDR3 DNA follows: TGTGCCAGCAGTGAACTGGGGCAGGACTATGGCTACACCTTC. This sequence encodes CASSELGQDYGYTF.

This clonotype was counted between two and nine times. The chain couples TRBV20-1 to TRBJ2-3, with D maybe TRBD2 (6 bases). V was cut by 5 bases and J by 5 bases, with 20 bases left in between. This CDR3 is built from 15 residues. CDR1 is DFQATT, CDR2 SNEGSKA, per germline (reference sequence). The CDR3 spells CSAGRVAGWEDTQYF. CDR3 in DNA: TGCAGTGCTGGAAGGGTCGCGGGATGGGAAGATACGCAGTATTTT.

This clonotype was detected a few times. CDR3 in amino acids: CASSVGTSGNTIYF. The CDR3 DNA follows: TGTGCCAGCAGCGTAGGGACATCTGGAAACACCATATATTTT. The chain has TRBV9 and TRBJ1-3, with a weak D call TRBD1 (5 bases). CDR3 size: 14 residues. Germline V CDR1 and CDR2: SGDLS, YYNGEE. V was cut by 0 bases and J by 1 base, with 5 bases left in between.

This clonotype was detected only a few times. CDR3 DNA sequence: TGTGCCAGCAGCTTAGAAGCAGGGCGTAACTATGGCTACACCTTC. Amino acids: CASSLEAGRNYGYTF. This chain joins TRBV7-8 and TRBJ1-2; TRBD1 might be the D (5 bases). V was cut by 1 base and J by 1 base, with 10 bases left in between. Germline V gene data show CDR1 as SGHVS and CDR2 as FQNEAQ. The CDR3 sequence is 15 residues long.

The CDR3 region is CASSHDGTLSYEQYF. DNA of the CDR3: TGTGCCAGCAGCCATGACGGAACTCTCTCCTACGAGCAGTACTTC. The V and J genes are TRBV3-1 and TRBJ2-7; D ambiguous. Germline V gene lookup returns CDR1 LGHDT and CDR2 YNNKEL (reference sequence). The CDR3 length is 15 residues. Trimming took 3 bases from V and 0 from J, leaving 12 bases between them.

Only a few counts were recorded for this clonotype. The chain uses TRBV6-6 and TRBJ1-4; 10 nucleotides match TRBD1. The CDR3 runs to 13 residues. Germline lookup yields CDR1 MNHNY and CDR2 SVGAGI (reference sequence). V was clipped by 8 bases and J by 5 bases; unmatched bases: 2. CDR3 bases: TGTGCCAGCGGGGACAGGGGAAATGAAAAACTGTTTTTT. Its protein is CASGDRGNEKLFF.

The chain carries TRBV9 and TRBJ1-5; TRBD1 aligns across 9 bases. V trimming: 3 bases; J trimming: 4 bases; junction bases outside the gene matches: 8. CDR1 is SGDLS, CDR2 YYNGEE, per germline. The CDR3 contains 16 residues. CDR3 in DNA: TGTGCCAGCAGCGAAGGGACAGGGCTCTCAAATCAGCCCCAGCATTTT. Encoded protein: CASSEGTGLSNQPQHF.